One TCR beta chain is described in this entry. The data belong to a study of PD-L1 blockade in urothelial cancer. Overall study context: Males with bladder-origin urothelial cancer constituted about 85% of the 29 patients. Patients had been given 0 to 3 earlier chemotherapy regimens. T cells numbered a median of about 140,000 in the blood samples.

As to time point: pretreatment peripheral blood. Locally advanced or metastatic urothelial carcinoma affected the patients. Sequencing used immunoSEQ multiplex PCR; TCRdb keeps in-frame clones, though not all of them. This table holds 98,000 or so clones, around 91% found once. V was clipped by 0 bases and J by 12 bases, with 12 bases between them. There are 12 residues in the CDR3. Germline-derived CDR1 and CDR2 are KGHSY and FQNENV. Sequencing was performed on PBMCs, taken around atezolizumab (anti-PD-L1) treatment. The sequence was collected from a man aged 55-75 years with urothelial cancer. V is TRBV16 and J is TRBJ2-7; D might be TRBD2 (6 bases). In DNA, the CDR3 is TGTGCCAGCAGCCAATCGACGCGAGCGGGGTACTTC. Translating gives CASSQSTRAGYF.